This TCR beta chain was retrieved from a study of T cell responses to AZD1222 COVID-19 vaccine. Per germline, CDR1 KGHDR and CDR2 SFDVKD. The CDR3 covers 15 residues. Trimming shortened V by 3 bases and J by 4 bases, and 11 bases separated the two germline ends. Data came from immunoSEQ multiplex PCR; TCRdb stores just in-frame clones and leaves some out. The profile shows over 140,000 clones, 90% to 95% of them singletons. As regards this clone: The antigen remains unidentified.

Study-wide results and caveats: Only a handful of AZD1222 recipients tested seropositive at baseline.

This receptor was identified in an adult who received the AZD1222 COVID-19 vaccine. V and J are TRBV24-1 and TRBJ2-2, with D tentatively TRBD1 (5 bases). Here the sequenced sample was peripheral blood, taken 28 days after the second AZD1222 dose. CDR3 coding DNA: TGTGCCACCAGTGATCATACAGGCTCCACCGGGGAGCTGTTTTTT. It yields the protein CATSDHTGSTGELFF.